This paragraph covers one T cell receptor (beta chain) sequence. The antigen is undetermined. Looked up from germline, CDR1 is MDHEN and CDR2 is SYDVKM. The length of the CDR3 is 12 residues. Trimming took off 8 bases at V and 2 bases at J, with 9 bases between the two ends. The entry originates in a study of shared clonotypes between healthy human individuals. About the study: The study enrolled a couple of women and a few men aged 18 to 49. Every donor yielded three CD4 naive, three CD4 memory, two CD8 naive and one CD8 memory plate.

Data came from immunoSEQ multiplex PCR; TCRdb stores just in-frame clones and leaves some out. The sample has roughly 2.4 million clones, nearly 97% seen once; the top ten hold around 0.13%. Study-wide findings and caveats: Around 5% of naive CD4 clonotypes were shared across four donors. Sorted-subset sequencing, rarefaction showed, was incomplete despite large depth.

The genes are TRBV28 and TRBJ1-2; D call uncertain. The material sequenced was naive CD4+ T cells sorted from blood. Specified subset: CD45RA+ positively selected. This receptor was identified in a man in his late teens or twenties in good health. The CDR3 DNA reads TGTGCCAGCGTTCAGAGCAACTATGGCTACACCTTC. It is translated as CASVQSNYGYTF.